This T cell receptor (beta chain) is drawn from a study of Graves' ophthalmopathy and Graves' hyperthyroidism. The length of the CDR3 is 12 residues. The germline V and J ends were trimmed by 0 bases and 8 bases, with 7 bases remaining between them. The germline CDR1 and CDR2 sequences are ENHRY and SYGVKD. Study-wide points: Blood also carried most expanded thyroid clonotypes exceeding 0.001 frequency.

Using RNA transcripts, the TCR beta CDR3 regions were amplified. Second-round multiplex PCR came after first-round RT-PCR with HTBI primers. TCRdb called the multiplex PCR reads again in MiXCR, with one record for every CDR3 protein. The sample carries some 520,000 distinct CDR3 sequences, approximately 15% recorded once. All donors with ophthalmopathy were recorded as having moderate-to-severe activity, CAS ≥3, NOSPECS ≥4 and a duration under 3 months. This clonotype was counted ten times or more. Its antigen remains unidentified. This TCR was recovered from a woman in her twenties or thirties with Graves' ophthalmopathy. The chain is built from TRBV10-3 and TRBJ1-2, with D maybe TRBD1 (5 bases). Sequenced: blood. In nucleotides, the CDR3 is TGTGCCATCAGTGAGTCCCGGGGCGGCTACACCTTC. Protein sequence: CAISESRGGYTF.